The T cell receptor (beta chain) described here comes from a study of cytomegalovirus exposure and HLA in healthy donors. This PCR relied on a set of 60 Vbeta primers and 13 Jbeta primers. Sequencing used immunoSEQ multiplex PCR; TCRdb keeps in-frame clones, though not all of them. The data show some 97,000 clones, with about 75% seen just once and around 4.8% held by the top ten. The CDR3 consists of 14 residues. Germline V CDR1 and CDR2: LGHNA, YSLEER. V lost 4 bases to trimming and J lost 4 bases, with 13 bases between them. This receptor was taken from a woman between 18 and 29 years old in good health and CMV-seropositive. The specimen was PBMCs. V is TRBV4-3 and J is TRBJ1-1; D is uncertain. The CDR3, as DNA: TGCGCCAGCAGCCGAGTGGCAGCGGGCACTGAAGCTTTCTTT. Translation gives CASSRVAAGTEAFF.